These 18 T cell receptor beta chains originate from one sample sequenced in a study of OX40 agonist ivuxolimab in advanced cancers. The assay was immunoSEQ multiplex PCR, and TCRdb's table has in-frame clones only and misses some. The data contain around 42,000 clones, approximately 90% of them seen just once; the ten biggest clones take up around 23%. Material: CD4+ or CD8+ T cells sorted from blood, obtained in a trial of the OX40 agonist ivuxolimab. The receptors come from an adult with an advanced solid tumor such as melanoma, head and neck, liver or kidney cancer.

This chain joins TRBV28 and TRBJ2-7, with 9 bases matching TRBD1. The germline gives CDR1 MDHEN, CDR2 SYDVKM. V lost 5 bases and J lost 3; bases outside the gene matches: 11. The CDR3 runs to 16 residues. CDR3 in amino acids: CASSPLSGTGIYEQYF. CDR3 in DNA: TGTGCCAGCAGTCCCCTCTCTGGGACAGGGATCTACGAGCAGTACTTC.

The chain uses TRBV19 and TRBJ2-3; unclear D gene. The V end was cut by 5 bases, the J end by 2 bases, with 8 bases between. CDR1 and CDR2 from the germline V gene are LNHDA and SQIVND (reference sequence). This CDR3 is 13 amino acids long. CDR3 amino acids: CASSRLYTDTQYF. The CDR3 coding sequence is TGTGCCAGTAGTCGGCTATACACAGATACGCAGTATTTT. The full variable domain, with the rest looked up from reference TRBV19 and TRBJ2-3, is DGGITQSPKYLFRKEGQNVTLSCEQNLNHDAMYWYRQDPGQGLRLIYYSQIVNDFQKGDIAEGYSVSREKKESFPLTVTSAQKNPTAFYLCASSRLYTDTQYFGPGTRLTVL.

The gene calls are TRBV5-6 and TRBJ2-2; D gene unclear. Germline loops: CDR1 SGHDT, CDR2 YYEEEE. V was trimmed by 2 bases and J by 2 bases, leaving 1 base between them. The CDR3 extends over 12 amino acids. This CDR3 is CASSFNTGELFF. The CDR3 DNA reads as TGTGCCAGCAGCTTCAACACCGGGGAGCTGTTTTTT.

The rearrangement uses TRBV9 and TRBJ2-1; the D is unclear. The CDR3 covers 15 residues. The germline V gene encodes CDR1 SGDLS and CDR2 YYNGEE. V lost 0 bases, J lost 2 bases, and 9 bases lay in between. CDR3 bases: TGTGCCAGCAGCGTAGCGGCTGATACCTACAATGAGCAGTTCTTC. It encodes CASSVAADTYNEQFF.

V usage is TRBV4-1 and J usage is TRBJ2-7, with a tentative D call TRBD1 (6 bases). V dropped 0 bases and J dropped 4 bases, with 10 bases sitting between them. Germline V gives CDR1 MGHRA, CDR2 YSYEKL. The length of the CDR3 is 14 residues. The CDR3, as DNA: TGCGCCAGCAGCCAAGAAAACAGGGAGTACGAGCAGTACTTC. Its protein product is CASSQENREYEQYF.

J is TRBJ2-7 and V is TRBV29-1; D remains ambiguous. The CDR3 loop spans 12 amino acids. The V and J ends lost 5 bases and 0 bases respectively, with 8 bases between them. The germline V gene encodes CDR1 SQVTM and CDR2 ANQGSEA. The CDR3 sequence: CSVWSSSYEQYF. For the CDR3, the DNA is TGCAGCGTTTGGTCCTCCTCCTACGAGCAGTACTTC.

This rearrangement joins TRBV30 to TRBJ1-1; 10 bases are shared with TRBD1. The V gene end was trimmed by 5 bases and the J gene end by 7 bases; junction bases not matched to a gene: 7. This CDR3 spans 13 amino acids. The germline V gene has CDR1 GTSNPN and CDR2 SVGIG (reference sequence). The CDR3 sequence: CAWLDRGWSEAFF. The CDR3 DNA reads as TGTGCCTGGCTGGACAGGGGGTGGAGTGAAGCTTTCTTT.

The genes are TRBV7-9 and TRBJ2-7; unclear D gene. Trimming removed 7 bases at V and 7 bases at J, with 14 bases between. Germline V gene lookup returns CDR1 SEHNR and CDR2 FQNEAQ (reference sequence). The CDR3 consists of 12 residues. Written as DNA, the CDR3 is TGTGCCAGCACTGAAGGAGCTCGGGAGCAGTACTTC. This codes for CASTEGAREQYF. Based on the CDR3 plus reference TRBV7-9 and TRBJ2-7, the full variable domain is DTGVSQNPRHKITKRGQNVTFRCDPISEHNRLYWYRQTLGQGPEFLTYFQNEAQLEKSRLLSDRFSAERPKGSFSTLEIQRTEQGDSAMYLCASTEGAREQYFGPGTRLTVT.

This sequence joins TRBV9 and TRBJ1-5; 7 positions match TRBD1. CDR1 is SGDLS and CDR2 is YYNGEE in the germline V gene. The CDR3 extends over 15 amino acids. The ends lost 3 bases at V and 2 bases at J; junction bases unmatched: 5. The DNA for the CDR3 is TGTGCCAGCAGCGCCACCGGACAGGGCAATCAGCCCCAGCATTTT. Protein product: CASSATGQGNQPQHF.

The rearrangement links TRBV4-1 to TRBJ1-2, with TRBD1 identical over 11 bases. The CDR3 contains 15 residues. Germline CDR1 reads MGHRA; CDR2 reads YSYEKL. V was clipped by 1 base and J by 4 bases; unmatched bases: 2. In DNA form, the CDR3 reads TGCGCCAGCAGCCAAGGGACAGGGGGCAGCTATGGCTACACCTTC. It yields the protein CASSQGTGGSYGYTF.

This clone was seen more than once but under ten times. In DNA form, the CDR3 reads TGTGCCAGCAGTCCGGTACTAGCGGGATCGTTTGAGCAGTTCTTC. Translation gives CASSPVLAGSFEQFF. V and J are TRBV27 and TRBJ2-1; 10 nucleotides align to TRBD2. The CDR3 has 15 residues. The germline V gene encodes CDR1 MNHEY and CDR2 SMNVEV (reference sequence). V gave up 5 bases and J gave up 9 bases; unmatched junction bases: 10.

V and J are TRBV10-2 and TRBJ1-3; D might be TRBD1 (5 bases). Germline-derived CDR1 and CDR2 are WSHSY and SAAADI. V lost 5 bases and J lost 2, with 7 bases in between. CDR3 length: 13 amino acids. The CDR3 DNA reads TGCGCCAGCAGTCCCAGGGCTGGAAACACCATATATTTT. It specifies CASSPRAGNTIYF.

The chain carries TRBV30 and TRBJ2-1; D ambiguous. Per germline, CDR1 GTSNPN and CDR2 SVGIG (reference sequence). The ends were cut back, 0 bases at V and 12 bases at J, with 9 bases in the middle. The CDR3 length is 11 residues. CDR3 DNA: TGTGCCTGGAGTGTACCGTCGGGGCAGTTCTTC. Encoded protein: CAWSVPSGQFF.

V gene TRBV5-4 combines with J gene TRBJ2-1; D unresolved. Trimming cost V 4 bases and J 0 bases, with 14 bases left between them. The CDR3 contains 16 residues. Germline lookup yields CDR1 SGHNT and CDR2 YYREEE (reference sequence). The CDR3 loop reads CASSPFSPVSYNEQFF. The CDR3 region has the DNA TGTGCCAGCAGCCCCTTTTCTCCGGTCTCCTACAATGAGCAGTTCTTC.

The V call is TRBV27, the J call TRBJ2-7, with D unresolved. V lost 2 bases and J lost 5, with 10 bases in between. Per the germline V gene, CDR1 is MNHEY and CDR2 is SMNVEV (reference sequence). The CDR3 runs 13 residues. In nucleotides, the CDR3 is TGTGCCAGCAGTTTAGGTGGATGGAACGAGCAGTACTTC. It translates to CASSLGGWNEQYF.

This clone is deemed medium-sized. The V gene is TRBV9, the J gene TRBJ1-1; D may be TRBD1 (5 bases). Trimming shortened V by 0 bases and J by 1 base, and 10 bases separated the two germline ends. This CDR3 contains 15 residues. CDR1 SGDLS and CDR2 YYNGEE come from the germline V gene. The CDR3 sequence is CASSVAGLQNTEAFF. In DNA form, the CDR3 reads TGTGCCAGCAGCGTAGCGGGACTCCAGAACACTGAAGCTTTCTTT.

V and J are TRBV19 and TRBJ2-7; 8 bases fit TRBD1. CDR1 is LNHDA and CDR2 is SQIVND in the germline V gene (reference sequence). With 2 bases clipped from V and 5 bases from J, the junction kept 8 bases outside the gene matches. The CDR3 extends over 15 amino acids. This CDR3 reads CASSIRTGMIDEQYF. The CDR3 coding sequence is TGTGCCAGTAGTATACGGACAGGGATGATCGACGAGCAGTACTTC.

This clone was counted a few times. The J gene is TRBJ1-1, the V gene TRBV9; D not resolved. The germline V gene encodes CDR1 SGDLS and CDR2 YYNGEE. CDR3 size: 13 residues. Trimming removed 0 bases at V and 8 bases at J, with 11 bases between. The CDR3 sequence: CASSVGTFSEAFF. As DNA, the CDR3 is TGTGCCAGCAGCGTAGGAACTTTCTCCGAAGCTTTCTTT. Complete variable domain (other parts from reference TRBV9 and TRBJ1-1): DSGVTQTPKHLITATGQRVTLRCSPRSGDLSVYWYQQSLDQGLQFLIQYYNGEERAKGNILERFSAQQFPDLHSELNLSSLELGDSALYFCASSVGTFSEAFFGQGTRLTVV.